This T cell receptor beta chain was found in a study of blood T cells in healthy people across ages. V shed 0 bases and J shed 2 bases, with 14 bases lying between them. This CDR3 comprises 16 residues. The germline gives CDR1 WSHSY, CDR2 SAAADI. PCR was performed a second time for roughly 6 to 12 cycles using a sample-barcoded 5' primer and a J-beta primer mix. TCRdb redid the calling of the 5' RACE reads with MiXCR, one entry per CDR3 protein. The sample contains approximately 1,000,000 distinct CDR3 sequences, more than 40% of which appear only once. The receptor was derived from a woman aged 60-75 years in good health. The chain couples TRBV10-2 to TRBJ2-7; D could derive from TRBD1 or TRBD2 (5 bases each). The sample was blood. CDR3 coding DNA: TGCGCCAGCAGTGAGTCTTGGGGGACCAGTACCTACGAGCAGTACTTC. Translating it yields CASSESWGTSTYEQYF.